One and the same sample provided the 12 T cell receptor beta chains below, sequenced in a study of blood T cell repertoires in COVID-19. Sequenced by immunoSEQ multiplex PCR; TCRdb stores in-frame clones only, minus some. Here the sample spans 130,000 to 150,000 clones, 80% to 90% being singletons. The material sequenced was peripheral blood. The receptors shown here come from a man younger than 35 with COVID-19, enrolled during active disease.

V and J are TRBV13 and TRBJ1-2, with 9 positions matching TRBD1. There are 17 residues in the CDR3. CDR1 is PRHDT, CDR2 FYEKMQ, per germline (reference sequence). V shed 5 bases, J shed 3 bases, and the junction held 13 bases outside the gene matches. Here the CDR3 DNA reads TGTGCCAGCAGCACACCAGGGACAGGGTTTAGAGACTATGGCTACACCTTC. Protein: CASSTPGTGFRDYGYTF.

This clone came up once. This chain links TRBV10-2 with TRBJ2-7, with no clear D. CDR3 length: 12 amino acids. Trimming took 3 bases from V and 4 from J, leaving 7 bases between them. Germline CDR1 and CDR2: WSHSY and SAAADI. The CDR3 DNA sequence: TGCGCCAGCAGTGAAGTCGGTTACGAGCAGTACTTC. Translating gives CASSEVGYEQYF.

The chain carries TRBV29-1 and TRBJ2-1, with 8 bases aligning to TRBD1. The CDR3 runs 14 residues. Looked up from germline, CDR1 is SQVTM and CDR2 is ANQGSEA. V shed 4 bases, J shed 4 bases, and the junction held 6 bases outside the gene matches. The chain's CDR3 is CSVGRQGLYNEQFF. Here the CDR3 DNA reads TGCAGCGTTGGCAGACAGGGGCTATACAATGAGCAGTTCTTC.

CDR3 region: CASSEEPPPLGSYNEQFF. CDR3 nucleotide sequence: TGTGCCAGCAGTGAGGAGCCCCCCCCATTGGGCTCCTACAATGAGCAGTTCTTC. V and J are TRBV2 and TRBJ2-1; D is undetermined. With 3 bases removed from V and 0 bases from J, the gap between germline ends came to 18 bases. This CDR3 region has 18 residues. Germline V gene lookup returns CDR1 SNHLY and CDR2 FYNNEI.

The CDR3 nucleotides read TGTGCCAGCACTAGCGGGAGGGCTAATGAGCAGTTCTTC. This gives the protein CASTSGRANEQFF. This rearrangement joins TRBV28 to TRBJ2-1, with TRBD2 identical over 12 bases. The CDR3 consists of 13 residues. The J segment lost 7 bases and the V segment lost 7 bases, leaving 2 bases of the junction unmatched. Germline CDR1 reads MDHEN; CDR2 reads SYDVKM.

This clone is a singleton in its sample. The chain carries TRBV4-1 and TRBJ2-3; a weak D match, TRBD2 (5 bases). The length of the CDR3 is 15 residues. Germline V gene lookup returns CDR1 MGHRA and CDR2 YSYEKL. V was shortened by 2 bases and J by 1 base, with 10 bases between the two germline ends. The CDR3 reads CASSQSGARTDTQYF. DNA of the CDR3: TGCGCCAGCAGCCAAAGCGGTGCTCGCACAGATACGCAGTATTTT.

This clone was counted once. The chain employs TRBV5-4 and TRBJ2-3, with 7 bases identical to TRBD1. Germline CDR1 is SGHNT and CDR2 is YYREEE (reference sequence). The junction had 8 bases not matched to a gene; V was cut back by 4 bases and J by 6 bases. The CDR3 extends over 14 amino acids. Written as DNA, the CDR3 is TGTGCCAGCAGCCTCCAACAGGGGATGGATACGCAGTATTTT. Amino acid sequence: CASSLQQGMDTQYF. The full variable domain, its missing parts supplied by reference TRBV5-4 and TRBJ2-3, is ETGVTQSPTHLIKTRGQQVTLRCSSQSGHNTVSWYQQALGQGPQFIFQYYREEENGRGNFPPRFSGLQFPNYSSELNVNALELDDSALYLCASSLQQGMDTQYFGPGTRLTVL.

V usage is TRBV15 and J usage is TRBJ2-7; no clear D. The CDR3 is 14 residues long. The germline V and J ends were trimmed by 0 bases and 5 bases, with 11 bases remaining between them. Germline V lookup: CDR1 LNHNV, CDR2 YYDKDF (reference sequence). The CDR3 loop reads CATSREGVYDEQYF. The DNA for the CDR3 is TGTGCCACCAGCAGAGAAGGAGTGTACGACGAGCAGTACTTC.

The DNA for the CDR3 is TGTGCCAGTAGTATGGCGGGAGTCCCCGATACGCAGTATTTT. Its protein product is CASSMAGVPDTQYF. The V call is TRBV19, the J call TRBJ2-3, with TRBD2 matching 7 bases. This CDR3 has 14 amino acids. Germline trimming cut 3 bases from V and 6 bases from J; bases unmatched to any gene: 6. Germline V gene lookup returns CDR1 LNHDA and CDR2 SQIVND (reference sequence).

The genes are TRBV9 and TRBJ2-2; 12 positions match TRBD2. Germline assignment: CDR1 SGDLS and CDR2 YYNGEE. The CDR3 consists of 19 residues. The ends lost 0 bases at V and 1 base at J; junction bases unmatched: 7. The CDR3 coding sequence is TGTGCCAGCAGCGTAGATCTGGTGACTAGCGGGAGGAACACCGGGGAGCTGTTTTTT. Translated, it gives CASSVDLVTSGRNTGELFF.

This clone showed up just once. This chain joins TRBV2 and TRBJ1-4, with D maybe TRBD1 (5 bases). Trimming took off 6 bases at V and 9 bases at J, with 20 bases between the two ends. Germline loops: CDR1 SNHLY, CDR2 FYNNEI. This CDR3 has 15 residues. In DNA, the CDR3 is TGTGCCAGCAGCTCCGCCCGTAGGGGTGCCCAAAAACTGTTTTTT. The encoded protein is CASSSARRGAQKLFF.

The count of this clone is one. The chain joins TRBV13 to TRBJ2-1; 11 positions match TRBD2. Germline V lookup: CDR1 PRHDT, CDR2 FYEKMQ (reference sequence). Germline trimming cut 8 bases from V and 3 bases from J; bases unmatched to any gene: 6. The CDR3 totals 15 residues. This CDR3 reads CASGQGLAVYNEQFF. The CDR3 DNA follows: TGTGCCAGCGGCCAGGGACTAGCGGTCTACAATGAGCAGTTCTTC.